This TCR beta chain was profiled in a study of molecular identifiers for immune sequencing clone quantification (dated by TCRdb to about 2018). The study in broad terms: For a replicate experiment, the RNA from either approximately 20,000 or 100,000 naive CD8 T cells was divided into five aliquots, and four of those aliquots went on to sequencing. The study was a methods study using CD8 T cells to benchmark molecular-identifier clustering-based TCR repertoire sequencing (MIDCIRS) and TCR RNA copy counting. Overall results and qualifications from the work: Spiked-in Jurkat TCR RNA equal to a single cell's worth was reported to be detectable even within 1,100,000 naive CD8 T cells. Modeling gave about three recovered TCR RNA copies per cell versus 9.5 to 10 by digital PCR, implying around 31% capture efficiency. Identical TCR molecules sharing a barcode could cause highly expanded clone sizes to be underestimated. In CMV-specific effector cells, clones with more than 20 RNA copies contained over 99% of molecules, whereas in naive cells such clones contained under 1% of molecules. Without barcode sub-clustering, chimeric consensus sequences inflated TCR diversity; chimeras reached as high as 47%. The naive libraries included spiked-in Jurkat TCR RNA (about nine copies' worth), and this Jurkat TCR RNA is not part of the donor repertoire.

Libraries were constructed by PCR. Instrument on record: Illumina HiSeq 4000. Preparation of bulk TCR libraries followed a previously described approach, with the TCR primers listed in Table S5. The Qiagen AllPrep DNA/RNA kit was used to purify total RNA. Before analysis, reads from multiple sequencing runs of the same library were pooled. The study's processing was this. Reads were retained only if the reads had an exact TCR constant sequence, and the retained reads were trimmed to 150 nt and grouped according to their 12-nt molecular barcodes. Reads within each barcode group were sub-clustered using a 15% Levenshtein threshold, and quality-weighted consensus sequences were constructed for each RNA molecule. Non-functional sequences were discarded, and so were lower-count sequences lying one edit away from another sequence. Based on a fit of two negative binomial distributions, barcode sub-clusters having less than 20% of the maximum read count were discarded. Starting from the raw public reads, TCRdb applied fastp trimming at Q25, assembled clones with MiXCR and retained in-frame beta chains. Records with the same CDR3 protein are collapsed into one entry carrying the most frequent genes and DNA. The authors' filters were not applied to this entry. The sample records 70,000 to 95,000 distinct CDR3 sequences, under 20% of which are singletons. Of the sample, 0.75% to 0.95% is held by the ten largest clones.

Comments on this clonotype: What this receptor recognizes is not known. Nothing much larger sits one base from this clone, and base qualities are not available.

Libraries of naive CD8 T cells were built from anywhere between about 17,000 and 1,000,000 sorted cells, with 10%, 30% or 50% of the purified RNA used. Naive CD8 T cells, defined as CD8+CD4-CCR7+CD45RA+, were FACS-sorted into RLT Plus buffer on a BD FACSAria II. Detection sensitivity was tested by spiking Jurkat RNA equal to some 11 TCR copies' worth into samples containing 20,000-1,000,000 naive CD8 T cells. CD8 T cells were enriched with RosetteSep CD8+ T Cell Enrichment Cocktail and Ficoll-Paque, followed by ACK red cell lysis. The sample was naive CD8+ T cells from blood, with Jurkat cell RNA spiked in. The meaning of the sample's cell subset or site label: FACS-sorted CD8+CD4-CCR7+CD45RA+ naive T cells. The sequence came from a human donor in good health. Some libraries in this study had Jurkat cell RNA spiked in.

The CDR3 reads CASSGLAGIGEQYF. The nucleotide sequence is given as TGTGCCAGCAGCGGACTAGCGGGGATCGGCGAGCAGTACTTC. The V gene is TRBV6-5 and the J gene is TRBJ2-7, with 12 middle bases fitting TRBD2. Per the germline V gene, MNHEY is the CDR1 and SVGAGI is the CDR2. CDR3 length: 14 amino acids, cysteine to phenylalanine. Only the CDR3 portion is preserved as DNA: 42 bases, with reading frame beginning at the first base. V is pruned by 6 bases and J by 6 bases, leaving 6 bases of the junction without a gene match.